A selection of T cell receptor beta chains follows, all from one sample in a study of T cells after yellow fever vaccination. TCRdb reprocessed the 5' RACE reads with MiXCR, giving one entry per CDR3 protein. The data hold more than 450,000 distinct CDR3 sequences, with less than 25% observed a single time. The material was PBMCs, obtained approximately 20 days after the first yellow fever vaccination. All receptors come from a young man who received the YFV17D yellow fever vaccine. CDR3s include the opening cysteine and the closing phenylalanine or tryptophan. The D gene is left open where the match is weak. Rows give clone size only sometimes, using once, few, many, or a class for an expanded clone.

j_gene: TRBJ1-5
v_gene: TRBV10-2
abundance: -
len: 13
d_gene: TRBD1
CDR3aa: CASRGQGANPQHF
CDR3nt: TGCGCCAGCAGAGGACAGGGGGCCAACCCCCAGCATTTT

j_gene: TRBJ2-1
v_gene: TRBV29-1
abundance: few
len: 14
d_gene: TRBD1
CDR3aa: CSGTYRDRRNEQFF
CDR3nt: TGCAGCGGTACTTACCGGGACAGACGGAATGAGCAGTTCTTC

j_gene: TRBJ2-3
v_gene: TRBV5-6
abundance: -
len: 14
d_gene: -
CDR3aa: CASLEGGGLYTQYF
CDR3nt: TGTGCCAGCCTCGAGGGGGGGGGCCTATATACGCAGTATTTT

j_gene: TRBJ1-5
v_gene: TRBV6-2/TRBV6-3
abundance: -
len: 14
d_gene: -
CDR3aa: CASRNRLDRGPQHF
CDR3nt: TGTGCCAGCAGAAACCGCCTGGATCGGGGACCCCAGCATTTT

j_gene: TRBJ2-7
v_gene: TRBV10-3
abundance: few
len: 13
d_gene: -
CDR3aa: CAISESWGEKQYF
CDR3nt: TGTGCCATCAGTGAGTCATGGGGAGAAAAGCAGTACTTC

j_gene: TRBJ2-1
v_gene: TRBV12-3/TRBV12-4
abundance: few
len: 14
d_gene: -
CDR3aa: CASSLGQRYNEQFF
CDR3nt: TGTGCCAGCAGTTTAGGGCAGAGGTACAATGAGCAGTTCTTC

j_gene: TRBJ1-5
v_gene: TRBV5-8
abundance: -
len: 12
d_gene: -
CDR3aa: CASSSDDQPQHF
CDR3nt: TGTGCCAGCAGCTCGGACGATCAGCCCCAGCATTTT

j_gene: TRBJ1-4
v_gene: TRBV7-2
abundance: few
len: 15
d_gene: -
CDR3aa: CASSSGGTTNEKLFF
CDR3nt: TGTGCCAGCAGCTCCGGGGGGACAACTAATGAAAAACTGTTTTTT

j_gene: TRBJ2-3
v_gene: TRBV18
abundance: -
len: 15
d_gene: TRBD2
CDR3aa: CASSQSRGDTDTQYF
CDR3nt: TGTGCCAGCTCGCAATCACGGGGGGACACAGATACGCAGTATTTT

j_gene: TRBJ2-1
v_gene: TRBV24-1
abundance: many
len: 14
d_gene: TRBD1
CDR3aa: CATSDLGRGNEQFF
CDR3nt: TGTGCCACCAGTGATTTAGGCAGGGGGAATGAGCAGTTCTTC

j_gene: TRBJ1-2
v_gene: TRBV7-8
abundance: -
len: 12
d_gene: -
CDR3aa: CASTYGSYGYTF
CDR3nt: TGTGCCAGCACCTATGGATCTTATGGCTACACCTTC

j_gene: TRBJ1-6
v_gene: TRBV7-2
abundance: -
len: 13
d_gene: -
CDR3aa: CASSSAPGSPLHF
CDR3nt: TGTGCCAGCAGCTCCGCGCCAGGATCACCCCTCCACTTT

j_gene: TRBJ2-1
v_gene: TRBV27
abundance: few
len: 15
d_gene: -
CDR3aa: CASSLWQSSYNEQFF
CDR3nt: TGTGCCAGCAGTTTGTGGCAGAGCTCCTACAATGAGCAGTTCTTC

j_gene: TRBJ2-7
v_gene: TRBV5-1
abundance: -
len: 15
d_gene: TRBD1
CDR3aa: CASRDDRGITYEQYF
CDR3nt: TGCGCCAGCAGGGACGACAGGGGTATTACCTACGAGCAGTACTTC

j_gene: TRBJ2-3
v_gene: TRBV5-1
abundance: -
len: 16
d_gene: -
CDR3aa: CASKLDGGPLTDTQYF
CDR3nt: TGCGCCAGTAAACTCGACGGAGGACCCCTCACAGATACGCAGTATTTT

j_gene: TRBJ2-3
v_gene: TRBV5-1
abundance: -
len: 15
d_gene: -
CDR3aa: CASSLAGPSTDTRYF
CDR3nt: TGCGCCAGCAGCTTGGCTGGCCCAAGCACAGATACGCGGTATTTT

j_gene: TRBJ2-2
v_gene: TRBV12-3/TRBV12-4
abundance: many
len: 20
d_gene: -
CDR3aa: CASSHLILDPGFVGSGELFF
CDR3nt: TGTGCCAGCAGCCATCTGATACTAGACCCCGGGTTCGTCGGGAGCGGGGAGCTGTTTTTT

j_gene: TRBJ1-2
v_gene: TRBV3-1
abundance: -
len: 14
d_gene: TRBD1
CDR3aa: CASSQDFGQGSYTF
CDR3nt: TGTGCCAGCAGCCAAGATTTTGGACAGGGCAGCTACACCTTC

j_gene: TRBJ2-7
v_gene: TRBV5-1
abundance: few
len: 14
d_gene: TRBD1
CDR3aa: CASSQDRGENEQYF
CDR3nt: TGCGCCAGCAGCCAAGACAGGGGAGAAAACGAGCAGTACTTC

j_gene: TRBJ2-3
v_gene: TRBV20-1
abundance: -
len: 13
d_gene: -
CDR3aa: CSAPTWTANTQYF
CDR3nt: TGCAGTGCCCCTACCTGGACAGCAAATACGCAGTATTTT

j_gene: TRBJ2-1
v_gene: TRBV20-1
abundance: few
len: 11
d_gene: -
CDR3aa: CSARKYNEQFF
CDR3nt: TGCAGTGCGAGGAAGTACAATGAGCAGTTCTTC

j_gene: TRBJ2-1
v_gene: TRBV20-1
abundance: -
len: 12
d_gene: -
CDR3aa: CSANGQNNEQFF
CDR3nt: TGCAGTGCTAATGGACAGAACAATGAGCAGTTCTTC